These 8 T cell receptor beta chains originate from one sample sequenced in a study of cytomegalovirus exposure and HLA in healthy donors (TCRdb year 2017). The library relied on the immunoSEQ multiplex PCR assay. For the multiplex PCR, a mixture combining 60 forward primers for TCR Vbeta segments and 13 reverse primers for TCR Jbeta segments was used. In TCRdb, the immuneACCESS table is reduced to in-frame sequences with V and J assigned. These tables do not hold every clone; where another copy was compared, an unresolved V gene accounts for under half, and the others remain unexplained. For this sample the table gives over 120,000 clones, of which 80% were detected only once. The biggest ten clones account for less than 3.5% of the sample. Sequencing was done on a sample of PBMCs. The receptors shown here come from a young woman in good health and CMV-seronegative.

The rearrangement links TRBV6-5 to TRBJ1-5; TRBD1 matches at 8 bases. With 2 bases clipped from V and 3 bases from J, the junction kept 6 bases outside the gene matches. Germline CDR1 is MNHEY and CDR2 is SVGAGI. The CDR3 spans 16 residues. For the CDR3, the DNA is TGTGCCAGCAGTTACACTTGGGACAGGACCAATCAGCCCCAGCATTTT. Translation gives CASSYTWDRTNQPQHF.

This chain joins TRBV5-1 and TRBJ2-3; 8 bases are shared with TRBD2. After removal of 4 bases from V and 2 bases from J, the junction contained 9 bases not matched to a gene. This CDR3 spans 16 amino acids. In germline, CDR1 is SGHRS, CDR2 YFSETQ. The chain's CDR3 is CASSERGSPPTDTQYF. CDR3 in DNA: TGCGCCAGCAGCGAGCGGGGGAGCCCCCCCACAGATACGCAGTATTTT.

The rearrangement links TRBV9 to TRBJ2-1, with a weak D call TRBD1 (6 bases). V shed 0 bases and J shed 1 base, with 11 bases lying between them. Germline CDR1 reads SGDLS; CDR2 reads YYNGEE. The CDR3 is 16 amino acids. The CDR3 loop reads CASSVGTDVSYNEQFF. CDR3 nucleotide sequence: TGTGCCAGCAGCGTAGGGACAGACGTTTCCTACAATGAGCAGTTCTTC.

V is TRBV6-1 and J is TRBJ2-7; 11 bases align to TRBD1. This CDR3 is built from 16 residues. The trim removed 2 bases at V and 2 bases at J, leaving 5 bases unmatched. CDR1 and CDR2 (germline): MNHNS, SASEGT. CDR3 residues: CASSESMGQGAYEQYF. Written as DNA, the CDR3 is TGTGCCAGCAGTGAAAGTATGGGACAGGGGGCCTACGAGCAGTACTTC.

There are a few counts of this clone. The V call is TRBV4-3, the J call TRBJ1-6, with 8 bases that match TRBD1. This CDR3 comprises 15 residues. The germline CDR1 and CDR2 sequences are LGHNA and YSLEER. V was pared by 1 base and J by 8 bases, with 4 bases of the junction left unmatched. The chain's CDR3 is CASSQARTGYSPLHF. In DNA form, the CDR3 reads TGCGCCAGCAGCCAAGCGAGGACAGGGTATTCACCCCTCCACTTT.

J is TRBJ1-2 and V is TRBV4-1; D remains ambiguous. Germline V gene sequence: CDR1 MGHRA, CDR2 YSYEKL. The CDR3 contains 13 residues. The V and J ends lost 3 bases and 3 bases respectively, with 8 bases between them. The DNA of the CDR3 is TGCGCCAGCAGCCATGGTACAGACTATGGCTACACCTTC. Its protein product is CASSHGTDYGYTF.

The CDR3 loop reads CASRGLTGEETQYF. The CDR3 nucleotides are TGTGCCAGCAGGGGGTTGACAGGGGAGGAGACCCAGTACTTC. V and J are TRBV2 and TRBJ2-5, with 8 bases matching TRBD1. The length of the CDR3 is 14 residues. Germline V CDR1 and CDR2: SNHLY, FYNNEI. With V trimmed by 6 bases and J by 5 bases, 8 bases remained unmatched.

This sequence joins TRBV19 and TRBJ1-3; possibly TRBD1 for D (5 bases). Per germline, CDR1 LNHDA and CDR2 SQIVND (reference sequence). The CDR3 has 15 amino acids. Deletions cut 3 bases from V and 0 bases from J, with 9 bases between. The CDR3 sequence: CASSIGHSSGNTIYF. DNA of the CDR3: TGTGCCAGTAGTATCGGACACAGCTCTGGAAACACCATATATTTT.